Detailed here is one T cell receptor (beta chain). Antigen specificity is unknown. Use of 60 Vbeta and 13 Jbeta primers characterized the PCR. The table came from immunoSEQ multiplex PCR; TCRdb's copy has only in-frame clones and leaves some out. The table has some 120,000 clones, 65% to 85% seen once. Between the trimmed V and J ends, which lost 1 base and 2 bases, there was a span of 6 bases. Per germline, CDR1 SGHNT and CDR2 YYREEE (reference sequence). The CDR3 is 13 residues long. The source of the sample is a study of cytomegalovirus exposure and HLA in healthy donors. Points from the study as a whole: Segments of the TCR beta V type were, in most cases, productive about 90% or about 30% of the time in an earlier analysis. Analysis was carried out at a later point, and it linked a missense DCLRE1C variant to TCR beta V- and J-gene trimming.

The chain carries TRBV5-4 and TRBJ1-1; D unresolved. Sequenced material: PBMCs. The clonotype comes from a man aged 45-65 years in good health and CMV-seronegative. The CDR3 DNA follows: TGTGCCAGCAGCTTGCCCCTAAACACTGAAGCTTTCTTT. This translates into CASSLPLNTEAFF. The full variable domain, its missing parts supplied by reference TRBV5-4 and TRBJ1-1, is ETGVTQSPTHLIKTRGQQVTLRCSSQSGHNTVSWYQQALGQGPQFIFQYYREEENGRGNFPPRFSGLQFPNYSSELNVNALELDDSALYLCASSLPLNTEAFFGQGTRLTVV.